These 20 T cell receptor beta chains were all obtained from the same sample, sequenced in a study of radiation and T cells in renal cell carcinoma. Time point of the sample: baseline pretreatment blood. The treatment denotes: 15 Gy SBRT to primary tumor, nephrectomy 4 weeks later. Repertoires were generated with immunoSEQ multiplex PCR, while TCRdb's copy carries only in-frame clones and drops some. Here the sample spans about 150,000 clones, around 89% being singletons. The material was blood, obtained from a patient whose treatment included radiotherapy and nephrectomy. These receptors all stem from a woman in her 70s with renal cell carcinoma.

The rearrangement uses TRBV5-4 and TRBJ2-1, with 9 positions matching TRBD1. The CDR3 is 15 amino acids. V shed 3 bases, J shed 7 bases, and the junction held 8 bases outside the gene matches. Per the germline V gene, CDR1 is SGHNT and CDR2 is YYREEE (reference sequence). The CDR3 DNA reads TGTGCCAGCAGCTCGTTTACCGGGACAGGGAATGAGCAGTTCTTC. Residues: CASSSFTGTGNEQFF.

The V and J genes are TRBV6-1 and TRBJ2-2; D is possibly TRBD2 (5 bases). Germline CDR1 reads MNHNS; CDR2 reads SASEGT. Trimming took off 0 bases at V and 6 bases at J, with 11 bases between the two ends. The CDR3 extends over 15 amino acids. The CDR3 is CASSEAQRTPGELFF. The CDR3 DNA follows: TGTGCCAGCAGTGAAGCGCAGAGGACTCCCGGGGAGCTGTTTTTT.

This clone was observed a single time. This chain joins TRBV5-4 and TRBJ1-1; no reliable D call. Per germline, CDR1 SGHNT and CDR2 YYREEE (reference sequence). V gave up 3 bases and J gave up 1 base, with 7 bases separating them. The CDR3 consists of 13 residues. CDR3 bases: TGTGCCAGCAGCTCGCGACCGAACACTGAAGCTTTCTTT. Translating gives CASSSRPNTEAFF.

The chain is built from TRBV5-1 and TRBJ2-3, with 12 positions matching TRBD2. Germline V lookup: CDR1 SGHRS, CDR2 YFSETQ. This CDR3 is built from 14 residues. Trimming took 9 bases from V and 4 from J; bases not matched to a gene: 6. The CDR3 spells CATSGGARADTQYF. In DNA form, the CDR3 reads TGCGCCACTAGCGGGGGGGCAAGGGCAGATACGCAGTATTTT.

This rearrangement joins TRBV6-1 to TRBJ2-3; D is uncertain. Germline lookup yields CDR1 MNHNS and CDR2 SASEGT. The germline V and J ends were trimmed by 2 bases and 4 bases, with 10 bases remaining between them. There are 14 residues in the CDR3. CDR3 region: CASSESGDADTQYF. CDR3 DNA: TGTGCCAGCAGTGAAAGTGGGGATGCAGATACGCAGTATTTT.

The J gene is TRBJ2-6, the V gene TRBV5-1, with D tentatively TRBD1 or TRBD2 (6 bases each). Trimming removed 3 bases from V and 1 base from J, with 14 bases in between. CDR3 length: 17 amino acids. Looked up from germline, CDR1 is SGHRS and CDR2 is YFSETQ. The CDR3 region has the DNA TGCGCCAGCAGCTCGGGGGCCGGGAATTCTGGGGCCAACGTCCTGACTTTC. Its protein is CASSSGAGNSGANVLTF. The whole variable domain, remainder taken from reference TRBV5-1 and TRBJ2-6, is KAGVTQTPRYLIKTRGQQVTLSCSPISGHRSVSWYQQTPGQGLQFLFEYFSETQRNKGNFPGRFSGRQFSNSRSEMNVSTLELGDSALYLCASSSGAGNSGANVLTFGAGSRLTVL.

There are a few counts of this clone. The chain is built from TRBV5-3 and TRBJ1-1, with 8 bases aligning to TRBD1. TRBV5-3 qualifies as an ORF whose function is uncertain. V gave up 2 bases and J gave up 1 base; unmatched junction bases: 4. The CDR3 covers 15 residues. CDR3 sequence reads: CARSLHDRGNTEAFF. The CDR3 region has the DNA TGTGCCAGAAGCTTACACGACAGGGGGAACACTGAAGCTTTCTTT.

The chain combines TRBV28 with TRBJ2-3; D is perhaps TRBD2 (5 bases). Trimming shortened V by 10 bases and J by 2 bases, and 10 bases separated the two germline ends. The CDR3 sequence is 12 residues long. Germline V gene data show CDR1 as MDHEN and CDR2 as SYDVKM. The CDR3 nucleotides read TGTGCCACTGGACTGTTCACAGATACGCAGTATTTT. Its protein is CATGLFTDTQYF.

The rearrangement joins TRBV19 to TRBJ1-1; 8 bases map to TRBD1. The J segment lost 4 bases and the V segment lost 6 bases, leaving 13 bases of the junction unmatched. The germline CDR1 and CDR2 sequences are LNHDA and SQIVND (reference sequence). The CDR3 is 16 residues long. As DNA, the CDR3 is TGTGCCAGTAGGGCAGACAGGGGATGGGGGGGCACTGAAGCTTTCTTT. Amino acids: CASRADRGWGGTEAFF.

The genes are TRBV14 and TRBJ2-6; D call uncertain. The germline V gene encodes CDR1 SGHDN and CDR2 FVKESK. CDR3 length: 15 residues. Trimming pared 4 bases from V and 0 bases from J, leaving 7 bases between. In nucleotides, the CDR3 is TGTGCCAGCAGCCGTCGGACCTCTGGGGCCAACGTCCTGACTTTC. Translated: CASSRRTSGANVLTF.

The chain recombines TRBV6-6 with TRBJ2-3; TRBD2 matches at 11 bases. The germline V gene has CDR1 MNHNY and CDR2 SVGAGI (reference sequence). V trimming: 7 bases; J trimming: 5 bases; junction bases outside the gene matches: 8. The CDR3 length is 15 residues. The CDR3 nucleotides are TGTGCCAGCACGTTACTAGCGGGGGCTGTAGATACGCAGTATTTT. Its translation: CASTLLAGAVDTQYF.

The sample holds a few counts of this clone. The chain employs TRBV30 and TRBJ2-7, with 9 bases that match TRBD2. V lost 1 base and J lost 2; bases outside the gene matches: 3. Germline CDR1 GTSNPN, CDR2 SVGIG (reference sequence). The CDR3 contains 14 residues. In DNA form, the CDR3 reads TGTGCCTGGAGTGCAAGCGGGGGGCCCTACGAGCAGTACTTC. Residues: CAWSASGGPYEQYF.

The CDR3 spells CAISEGSGASPLHF. The CDR3 coding sequence is TGTGCCATCAGTGAGGGATCGGGGGCTTCACCCCTCCACTTT. The J gene is TRBJ1-6, the V gene TRBV10-3, with D perhaps TRBD1 (6 bases). CDR1 is ENHRY and CDR2 is SYGVKD in the germline V gene. The CDR3 runs 14 residues. With 2 bases removed from V and 9 bases from J, the gap between germline ends came to 11 bases.

The V gene is TRBV5-1, the J gene TRBJ1-2; D is unclear. The V and J ends lost 0 bases and 0 bases respectively, with 6 bases between them. Germline V gene data show CDR1 as SGHRS and CDR2 as YFSETQ. The CDR3 has 14 amino acids. The CDR3 here is CASSLETTNYGYTF. In nucleotides, the CDR3 is TGCGCCAGCAGCTTGGAGACCACTAACTATGGCTACACCTTC.

The rearrangement joins TRBV5-4 to TRBJ2-4; unclear D gene. Germline CDR1 and CDR2: SGHNT and YYREEE (reference sequence). V shed 3 bases and J shed 6 bases, with 19 bases lying between them. The CDR3 runs to 16 residues. The CDR3 sequence is CASSSWTDRSANIQYF. The DNA for the CDR3 is TGTGCCAGCAGCTCCTGGACGGACCGCTCGGCAAACATTCAGTACTTC.

In regard to this clone: The same CDR3 can be traced to other DNA sequences in this sample. This chain uses TRBV5-1 with TRBJ1-1, with 8 bases matching TRBD1. CDR3 size: 14 residues. V dropped 0 bases and J dropped 4; count of bases not matched to a gene: 2. The germline V gene encodes CDR1 SGHRS and CDR2 YFSETQ. The DNA of the CDR3 is TGCGCCAGCAGCTTGGCAGGGGGCGGCACTGAAGCTTTCTTT. This encodes CASSLAGGGTEAFF.

The chain uses TRBV6-5 and TRBJ1-2; 10 bases are shared with TRBD1. CDR3 size: 16 residues. CDR1 MNHEY and CDR2 SVGAGI come from the germline V gene. J gave up 2 bases and V 0 bases, and 3 bases lay outside the gene matches. The CDR3 reads CASSYSMDRGNYGYTF. The CDR3 nucleotides read TGTGCCAGCAGTTACTCGATGGACAGGGGGAACTATGGCTACACCTTC.

The genes are TRBV29-1 and TRBJ2-5, with 15 bases that match TRBD2. V dropped 7 bases and J dropped 5; count of bases not matched to a gene: 8. This CDR3 contains 15 residues. Germline V gives CDR1 SQVTM, CDR2 ANQGSEA. DNA of the CDR3: TGCAGCGGGGAGGGACTAGCGGGGGGTTCGGAGACCCAGTACTTC. Amino acid sequence: CSGEGLAGGSETQYF.

This chain uses TRBV7-9 with TRBJ2-5; 12 bases fit TRBD2. Per the germline V gene, CDR1 is SEHNR and CDR2 is FQNEAQ (reference sequence). V was pared by 5 bases and J by 3 bases, with 7 bases of the junction left unmatched. CDR3 size: 16 residues. CDR3 sequence: CASSPWRTSGEETQYF. CDR3 bases: TGTGCCAGCAGCCCTTGGCGGACTAGCGGGGAAGAGACCCAGTACTTC.

This clone was picked up a small number of times. The CDR3 here is CASSQDQRRGNEQFF. CDR3 nucleotides: TGTGCCAGCAGCCAAGATCAGCGGAGGGGAAATGAGCAGTTCTTC. The chain combines TRBV4-2 with TRBJ2-1, with a weak D call TRBD2 (6 bases). The CDR3 contains 15 residues. Trimming took off 0 bases at V and 7 bases at J, with 13 bases between the two ends. CDR1 and CDR2 from the germline V gene are LGHNA and YNFKEQ.